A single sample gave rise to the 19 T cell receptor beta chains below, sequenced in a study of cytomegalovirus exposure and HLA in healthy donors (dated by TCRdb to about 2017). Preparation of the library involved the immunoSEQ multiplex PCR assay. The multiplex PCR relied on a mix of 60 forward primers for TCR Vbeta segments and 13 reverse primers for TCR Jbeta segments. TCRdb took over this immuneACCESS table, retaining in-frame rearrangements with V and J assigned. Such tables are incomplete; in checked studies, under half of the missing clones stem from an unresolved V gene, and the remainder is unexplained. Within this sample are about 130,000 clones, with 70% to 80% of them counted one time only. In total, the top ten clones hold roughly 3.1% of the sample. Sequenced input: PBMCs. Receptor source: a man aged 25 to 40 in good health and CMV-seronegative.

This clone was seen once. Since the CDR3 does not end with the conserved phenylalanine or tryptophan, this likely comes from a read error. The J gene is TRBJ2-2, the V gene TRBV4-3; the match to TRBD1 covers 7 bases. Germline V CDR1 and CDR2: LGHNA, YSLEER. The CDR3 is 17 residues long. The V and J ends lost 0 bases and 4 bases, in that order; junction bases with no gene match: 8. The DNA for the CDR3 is TGCGCCAGCAGCCAAGACGCCCCAGGGGGTGGCACCGGGGAGCTGTTTGTT. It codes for CASSQDAPGGGTGELFV.

In nucleotides, the CDR3 is TGTGCCAGCAGCCCACGGACTAGCGACGCCGCCAAAAACATTCAGTACTTC. Amino acid sequence: CASSPRTSDAAKNIQYF. This chain uses TRBV11-2 with TRBJ2-4, with TRBD2 matching 9 bases. The CDR3 runs to 17 residues. Germline values: CDR1 SGHAT, CDR2 FQNNGV. The trim removed 5 bases at V and 1 base at J, leaving 9 bases unmatched.

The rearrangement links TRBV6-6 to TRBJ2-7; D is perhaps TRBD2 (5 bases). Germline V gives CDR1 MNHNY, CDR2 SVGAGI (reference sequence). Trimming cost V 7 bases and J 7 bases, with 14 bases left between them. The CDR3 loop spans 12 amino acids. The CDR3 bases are TGTGCCAGCAACGAGGGCTCACGGGAGCAGTACTTC. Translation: CASNEGSREQYF.

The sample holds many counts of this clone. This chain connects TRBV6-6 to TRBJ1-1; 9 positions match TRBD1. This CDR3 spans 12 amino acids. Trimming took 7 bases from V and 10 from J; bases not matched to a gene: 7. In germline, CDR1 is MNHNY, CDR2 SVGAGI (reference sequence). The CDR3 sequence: CASTGQGRGAFF. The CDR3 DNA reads TGTGCCAGCACTGGACAGGGGAGGGGAGCTTTCTTT.

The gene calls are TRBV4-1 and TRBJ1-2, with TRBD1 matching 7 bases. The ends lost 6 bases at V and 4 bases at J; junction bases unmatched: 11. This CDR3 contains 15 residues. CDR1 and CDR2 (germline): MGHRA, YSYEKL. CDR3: CASRQPRQGPYGYTF. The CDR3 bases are TGCGCCAGCAGACAACCCCGACAGGGACCCTATGGCTACACCTTC.

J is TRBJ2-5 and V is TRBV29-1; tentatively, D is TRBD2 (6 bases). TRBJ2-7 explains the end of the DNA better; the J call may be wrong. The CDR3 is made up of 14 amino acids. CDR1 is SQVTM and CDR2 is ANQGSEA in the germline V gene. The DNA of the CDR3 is TGCAGCGTTGAAATTGGGACTTTTCCCTACGAGCAGTACTTC. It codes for CSVEIGTFPYEQYF.

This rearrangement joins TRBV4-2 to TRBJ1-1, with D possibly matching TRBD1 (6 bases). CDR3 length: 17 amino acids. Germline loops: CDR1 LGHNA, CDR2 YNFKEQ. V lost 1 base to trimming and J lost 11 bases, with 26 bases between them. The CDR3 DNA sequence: TGTGCCAGCAGCCAAGCACACAGGGCGAACACCGGCTCCATGGCTTTCTTT. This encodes CASSQAHRANTGSMAFF.

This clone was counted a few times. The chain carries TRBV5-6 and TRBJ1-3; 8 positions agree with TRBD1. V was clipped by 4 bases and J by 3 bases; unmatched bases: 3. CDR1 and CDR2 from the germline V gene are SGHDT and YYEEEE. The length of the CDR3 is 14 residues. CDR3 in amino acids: CASSLTGGGNTIYF. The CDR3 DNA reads TGTGCCAGCAGCCTCACAGGGGGTGGAAACACCATATATTTT.

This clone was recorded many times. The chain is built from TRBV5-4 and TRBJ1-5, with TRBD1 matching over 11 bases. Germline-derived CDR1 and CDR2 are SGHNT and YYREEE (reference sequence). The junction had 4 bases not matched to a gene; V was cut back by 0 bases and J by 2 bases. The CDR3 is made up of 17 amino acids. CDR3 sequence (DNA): TGTGCCAGCAGCTTGGGACCGGGACAGGGGGGCAATCAGCCCCAGCATTTT. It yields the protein CASSLGPGQGGNQPQHF.

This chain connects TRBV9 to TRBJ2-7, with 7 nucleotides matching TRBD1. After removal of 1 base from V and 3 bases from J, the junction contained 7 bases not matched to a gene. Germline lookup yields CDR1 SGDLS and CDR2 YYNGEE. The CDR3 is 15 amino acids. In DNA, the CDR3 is TGTGCCAGCAGCGTAAGACAGGGTCCCCTCTACGAGCAGTACTTC. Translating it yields CASSVRQGPLYEQYF.

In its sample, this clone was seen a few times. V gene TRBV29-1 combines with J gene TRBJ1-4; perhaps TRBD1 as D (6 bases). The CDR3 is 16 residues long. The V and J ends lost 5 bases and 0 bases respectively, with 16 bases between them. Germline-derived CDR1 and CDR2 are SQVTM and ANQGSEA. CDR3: CSVLQTGTATNEKLFF. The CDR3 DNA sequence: TGCAGCGTTCTACAGACAGGAACAGCAACTAATGAAAAACTGTTTTTT.

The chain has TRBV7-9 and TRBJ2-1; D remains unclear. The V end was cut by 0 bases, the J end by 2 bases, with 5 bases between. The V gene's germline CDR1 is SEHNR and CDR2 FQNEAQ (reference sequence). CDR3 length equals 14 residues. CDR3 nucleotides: TGTGCCAGCAGCTTAGCTGCTACCTACAATGAGCAGTTCTTC. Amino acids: CASSLAATYNEQFF.

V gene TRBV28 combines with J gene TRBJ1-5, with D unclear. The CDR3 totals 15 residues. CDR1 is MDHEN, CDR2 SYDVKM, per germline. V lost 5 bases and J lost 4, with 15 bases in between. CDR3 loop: CASSGLERGNQPQHF. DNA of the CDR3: TGTGCCAGCAGTGGCCTGGAGAGAGGTAATCAGCCCCAGCATTTT.

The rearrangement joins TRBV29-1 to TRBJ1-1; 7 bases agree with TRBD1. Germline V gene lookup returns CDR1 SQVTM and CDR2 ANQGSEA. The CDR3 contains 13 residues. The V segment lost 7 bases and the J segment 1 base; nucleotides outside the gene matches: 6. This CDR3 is CSGRGAPNTEAFF. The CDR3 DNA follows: TGCAGCGGCAGGGGGGCGCCGAACACTGAAGCTTTCTTT.

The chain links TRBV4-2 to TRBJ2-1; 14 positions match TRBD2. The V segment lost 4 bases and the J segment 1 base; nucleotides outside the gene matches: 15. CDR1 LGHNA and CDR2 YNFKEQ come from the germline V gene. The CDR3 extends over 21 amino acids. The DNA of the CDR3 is TGTGCCAGCAGCCCAGAGACTAGCGGGGGGGCCCTCAGGCGTTCCTACAATGAGCAGTTCTTC. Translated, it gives CASSPETSGGALRRSYNEQFF.

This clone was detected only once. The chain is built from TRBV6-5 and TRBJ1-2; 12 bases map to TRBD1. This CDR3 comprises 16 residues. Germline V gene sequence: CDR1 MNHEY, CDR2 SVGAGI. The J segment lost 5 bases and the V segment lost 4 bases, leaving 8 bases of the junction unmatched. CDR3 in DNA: TGTGCCAGCAGTTCCGGGACAGGGGGCGCTGGATATGGCTACACCTTC. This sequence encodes CASSSGTGGAGYGYTF.

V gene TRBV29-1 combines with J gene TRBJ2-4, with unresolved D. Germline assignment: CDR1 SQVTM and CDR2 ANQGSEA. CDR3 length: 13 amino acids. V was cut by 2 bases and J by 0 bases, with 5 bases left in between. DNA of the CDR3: TGCAGCGTTGAAAGCATAGCCAAAAACATTCAGTACTTC. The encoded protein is CSVESIAKNIQYF.

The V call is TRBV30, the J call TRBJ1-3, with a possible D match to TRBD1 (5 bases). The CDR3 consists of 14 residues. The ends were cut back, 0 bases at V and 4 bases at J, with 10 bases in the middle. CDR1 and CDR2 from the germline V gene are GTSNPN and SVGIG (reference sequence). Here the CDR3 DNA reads TGTGCCTGGAGTGTTCTGGGGGGGGGAAACACCATATATTTT. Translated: CAWSVLGGGNTIYF. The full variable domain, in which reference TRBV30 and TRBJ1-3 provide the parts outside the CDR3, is SQTIHQWPATLVQPVGSPLSLECTVEGTSNPNLYWYRQAAGRGLQLLFYSVGIGQISSEVPQNLSASRPQDRQFILSSKKLLLSDSGFYLCAWSVLGGGNTIYFGEGSWLTVV.

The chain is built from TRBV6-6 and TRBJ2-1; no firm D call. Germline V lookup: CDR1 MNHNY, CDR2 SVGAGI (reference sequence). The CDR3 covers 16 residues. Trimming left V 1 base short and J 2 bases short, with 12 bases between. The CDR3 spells CASSYWSGSTYNEQFF. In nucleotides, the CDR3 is TGTGCCAGCAGTTACTGGTCTGGCAGTACCTACAATGAGCAGTTCTTC.